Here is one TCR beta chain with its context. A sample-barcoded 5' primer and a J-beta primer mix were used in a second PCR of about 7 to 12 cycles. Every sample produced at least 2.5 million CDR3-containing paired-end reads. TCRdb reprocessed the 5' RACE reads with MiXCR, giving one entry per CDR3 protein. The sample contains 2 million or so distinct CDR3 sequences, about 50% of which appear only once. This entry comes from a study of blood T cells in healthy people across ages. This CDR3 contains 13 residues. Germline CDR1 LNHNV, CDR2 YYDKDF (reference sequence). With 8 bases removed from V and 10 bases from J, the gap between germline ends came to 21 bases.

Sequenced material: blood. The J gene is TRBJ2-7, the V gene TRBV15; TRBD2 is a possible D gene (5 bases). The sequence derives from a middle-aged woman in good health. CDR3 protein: CATLIPGTLIQYF. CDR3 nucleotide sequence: TGTGCCACCCTTATACCGGGAACCCTAATTCAGTACTTC. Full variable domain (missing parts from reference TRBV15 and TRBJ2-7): DAMVIQNPRYQVTQFGKPVTLSCSQTLNHNVMYWYQQKSSQAPKLLFHYYDKDFNNEADTPDNFQSRRPNTSFCFLDIRSPGLGDTAMYLCATLIPGTLIQYFGPGTRLTVT.